This T cell receptor beta chain was obtained from a study of cytomegalovirus exposure and HLA in healthy donors. Study-level points and caveats: A later analysis found TCR association rates differed by HLA locus, highest for DRB1 and lowest for HLA-C. TCR sequences were mostly rare, though some public TCRs occurred in many donors. Near-uniform donor sequencing depth was presumed by presence/absence analyses. Trimming of TCR beta V- and J-genes showed a link, identified in a later analysis, to a missense DCLRE1C variant.

Primers included in the PCR were 60 Vbeta and 13 Jbeta primers. Clones were sequenced by immunoSEQ multiplex PCR, and TCRdb holds only the in-frame ones, with some missing. The sample includes roughly 160,000 clones, more than 70% seen only once; the top ten take 1.5%. The junction had 7 bases not matched to a gene; V was cut back by 3 bases and J by 5 bases. Germline loops: CDR1 SEHNR, CDR2 FQNEAQ (reference sequence). The CDR3 is 14 residues long. A remark on this clone: What it recognizes is unknown.

This sequence originates from a girl between 5 and 17 years old in good health and CMV-seronegative. Sequencing was done on a sample of PBMCs. The chain recombines TRBV7-9 with TRBJ2-7; TRBD1 matches 7 bases. The CDR3 sequence: CASSFDRVKNEQYF. DNA for the CDR3: TGTGCCAGCAGCTTCGACAGGGTAAAAAACGAGCAGTACTTC.